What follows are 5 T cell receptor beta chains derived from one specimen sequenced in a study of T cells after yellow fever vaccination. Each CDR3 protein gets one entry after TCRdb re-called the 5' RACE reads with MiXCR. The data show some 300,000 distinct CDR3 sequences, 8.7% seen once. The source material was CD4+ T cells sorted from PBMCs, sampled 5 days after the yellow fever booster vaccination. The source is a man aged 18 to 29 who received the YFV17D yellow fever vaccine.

DNA of the CDR3: TGTGCCAGCAGTTTATTCACCGCTGGCTACACCTTC. Its protein product is CASSLFTAGYTF. The chain uses TRBV12-3 or TRBV12-4 and TRBJ1-2; no clear D. Trimming left V 2 bases short and J 7 bases short, with 8 bases between. There are 12 residues in the CDR3.

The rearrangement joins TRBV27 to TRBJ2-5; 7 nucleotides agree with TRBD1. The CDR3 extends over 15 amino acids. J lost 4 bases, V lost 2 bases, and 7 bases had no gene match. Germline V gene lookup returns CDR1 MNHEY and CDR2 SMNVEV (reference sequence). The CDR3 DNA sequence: TGTGCCAGCAGTTTACGCCGGGACAGCATAGAGACCCAGTACTTC. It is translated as CASSLRRDSIETQYF.

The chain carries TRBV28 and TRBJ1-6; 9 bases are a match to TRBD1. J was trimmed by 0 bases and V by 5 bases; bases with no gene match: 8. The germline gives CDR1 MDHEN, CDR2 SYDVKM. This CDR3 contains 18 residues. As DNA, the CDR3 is TGTGCCAGCAGTCCGGCCGGGACAGGGTTCTCCTATAATTCACCCCTCCACTTT. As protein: CASSPAGTGFSYNSPLHF.

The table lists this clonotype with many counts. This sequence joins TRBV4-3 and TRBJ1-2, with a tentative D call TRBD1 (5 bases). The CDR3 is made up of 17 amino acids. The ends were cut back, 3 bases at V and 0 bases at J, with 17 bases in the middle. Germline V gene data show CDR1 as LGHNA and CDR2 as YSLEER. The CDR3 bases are TGCGCCAGCAGCCATGCGACCGGGGGGGGAGCTAACTATGGCTACACCTTC. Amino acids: CASSHATGGGANYGYTF.

The CDR3 sequence: CASSRRGFDTEAFF. The CDR3 bases are TGTGCCAGCAGCCGCCGGGGGTTTGACACTGAAGCTTTCTTT. This chain uses TRBV5-4 with TRBJ1-1; D might be TRBD1 (5 bases). V was clipped by 4 bases and J by 3 bases, with 13 bases between them. Per germline, CDR1 SGHNT and CDR2 YYREEE (reference sequence). The CDR3 is 14 amino acids.